This T cell receptor (beta chain) came from a study of cytomegalovirus exposure and HLA in healthy donors (dated by TCRdb to 2016 to 2017). For the study in its entirety: An earlier analysis of approximately 550 of the donors reported roughly 300 Gb of sequence data and around 110 million unique TCR beta sequences from 150 million to 200 million T cells. A later genetic analysis took genome-wide SNP genotypes for about three fifths of the 666 donors and used that subset as a discovery cohort. Among about 370 genotyped donors of the cohort, an average of around 220,000 unique TCR beta nucleotide sequences was sequenced per donor, of which roughly 17% were non-productive. In the later analysis, no new phenotypic data were used to find candidate immune exposures; instead, reliance was placed on TCR beta sequences and their occurrence across donors. To predict cytomegalovirus infection status, the study brought together high-throughput TCR immunosequencing, statistical association of individual TCRs with disease status, and machine learning. All discovery cohort repertoires had been generated on a single sequencing platform. The study was designed to test whether signatures of past pathogen exposure could be identified by cataloging public T cell receptors. Using immunosequencing, the study profiled T cell repertoires from roughly 650 subjects and related those repertoires to cytomegalovirus serostatus. To study patterns of TCR occurrence, a later analysis re-analyzed previously published TCR beta repertoires from around 660 donors and added high-resolution HLA genotyping. Of the roughly 400 genotyped donors, around 81% fell in the genetic ancestry cluster associated with self-reported Caucasian donors. Because of strong linkage in the cohort, 5 or 6 DR-DQ haplotypes were treated as single units for association and clustering. Typing coverage differed by locus: A, B, C, DRB1 and DQB1 were typed in about 629-640 donors, DQA1 in about 560, DPA1 in some 570, and DPB1 in just under 490. Alongside the repertoire data, information on donor age, sex, ethnicity and CMV serostatus was compiled. An earlier analysis of roughly 580 of the donors used high-throughput TCR beta sequencing to judge whether each TCR beta V gene segment behaved as functional or pseudogenic. HLA typing included class I and class II loci at four-digit resolution. In addition to the first cohort of 650 to 750 subjects, a separate validation cohort of 100 to 150 different subjects was used. An early release that covered about 640 HLA-typed donors contained approximately 300 gigabases of sequencing data and roughly 84 million unique TCR sequences. Study-wide findings and limitations: The presence/absence analyses assumed that sequencing depth was roughly uniform across donors, and that assumption may not be true. A later genetic analysis associated a missense DCLRE1C variant with V-gene and J-gene trimming of TCR beta chains, and an independent cohort replicated the association. In a later analysis, HLA-associated TCR beta chains were found to be more clonally expanded and to have lower generation probabilities than equally common non-associated chains. Broadly in line with IMGT annotations, most TCR beta V segments showed up in productive rearrangements about 90% or about 30% of the time in an earlier analysis of some 590 of the donors. A further reported finding was that TCR beta sequences accurately predicted the HLA-A and HLA-B alleles for most subjects in the first cohort. Linkage disequilibrium might explain the correlated functional status among segregating V segments, but an unknown experimental factor could not be excluded. Because counts were too low, 15 to 20 rarely observed V segments, including chromosome 9 orphons, were excluded from the earlier analysis of around 640 of the donors. Specific HLA alleles were associated with 16,951 TCR beta sequences at a false discovery rate of 0.05 in a later analysis. For the cohort, immune exposure information was limited to CMV serostatus. While some public TCRs were present in many individuals, most TCR sequences turned up only very rarely across donors. Three of the identified cytomegalovirus-associated TCR beta chains were confirmed in vitro to be specific for cytomegalovirus antigens. Some IMGT-functional V segments, including TRBV6-2 and TRBV6-3, could not be distinguished by the 87-base-pair reads and were therefore excluded. A later genetic analysis reported fewer N-insertions in productive TCRs among donors in an Asian-associated ancestry cluster than the roughly 670-donor mean. A cluster of highly shared sequence variants was judged likely to represent a technical artifact of the sequencing pipeline. It was suggested by the authors that the approach could potentially be generalized to other disease states and immunological phenotypes. Several of the top co-occurrence clusters appeared to be linked to parvovirus B19, influenza, CMV and Epstein-Barr virus, according to a later analysis. In a later analysis, TCR association rates were found to vary across HLA loci, with the most associated TCRs seen for DRB1 alleles and the fewest for HLA-C alleles. The study gave a list of about 150 TCR beta chains associated with cytomegalovirus. HLA typing was unavailable for some donors at each locus, so association tests used only the typed subset. The classifier was reported to diagnose cytomegalovirus status with high specificity and sensitivity in both the original and validation cohorts. The cohort was sequenced for TCR beta chains only, and without alpha or paired-chain data the features that could be detected were limited. In a later analysis, most CMV-associated TCR beta chains were found to appear HLA-restricted, with HLA associations seemingly driven largely by CMV exposure. When HLA alleles, especially DR and DQ, strongly co-occurred, TCR associations were difficult to assign to individual alleles.

Library generation was performed with the immunoSEQ multiplex PCR assay. The multiplex PCR relied on a mix of 60 forward primers for TCR Vbeta segments and 13 reverse primers for TCR Jbeta segments. The CDR3 region of rearranged TCR beta genes was amplified from genomic DNA with a multiplex PCR assay. The amplified TCR beta libraries were sequenced on the Illumina HiSeq System as 87-base-pair reads. Per the source publication's procedure: Across the 500 to 700 repertoires, a later analysis counted 78 million or so unique TCR beta chains, about 10 million of which were shared by at least two donors. Raw reads were error-corrected and collapsed into unique sequences with a nearest-neighbor algorithm that merged closely related sequences to remove PCR and sequencing errors. V, D and J gene segments were assigned by aligning CDR3 sequences to IMGT reference sequences. For a sequence to be retained, a match of at least six nucleotides was required to both a V gene segment and a J gene segment. Rearrangements were called productive when the CDR3 lacked stop codons and stayed in frame with V and J; all others were non-productive. CDR3 was defined by IMGT convention, running from the second conserved V-encoded cysteine to the conserved J-encoded phenylalanine. The earlier analysis of about 610 of the donors excluded any sequence lacking an unambiguous match to a single V gene segment. In an earlier analysis of about 590 of the donors, a V segment was called functional when productive rearrangements were above 56.7%, and segregating when the standard deviation between donors exceeded 5%. A statistical classification framework was built for diagnosing cytomegalovirus status from the catalog of TCR beta chain sequences. V and J gene assignment, in a later analysis, came from comparing TCR nucleotide sequences with IMGT/GENE-DB human TR gene sequences. A later analysis assigned CDR3 sequences and most-parsimonious VDJ recombination scenarios with the TCRdist pipeline. In a later analysis, each TCR beta chain was defined by its CDR3 amino acid sequence together with its V-gene family, and reads without a unique V-gene family were excluded. In a later analysis, nearly 600 highly shared, low-generation-probability nucleotide sequences were removed to address suspected cross-contamination and a sequencing artifact. In a later analysis, a clonal expansion index for each public chain was calculated from normalized within-repertoire ranks of inferred template counts. Generation probabilities in a later analysis came from a VDJ recombination model fitted to out-of-frame rearrangements, and those results were checked against IGoR. Hypergeometric tests were used in a later analysis to score TCR-TCR, TCR-HLA and TCR-CMV co-occurrence, with a repertoire-size bias correction applied to the TCR pairs. In a later analysis, false discovery rates were estimated by permuting HLA or CMV assignments 20 times. In a later analysis, co-occurring TCRs were grouped using DBSCAN, and TCRdist sequence similarity was added for clustering within HLA-allele-positive subsets. Repertoires with fewer than 30,000 or more than 120,000 public chains, plus five repertoires with anomalous nucleotide sharing, were excluded from co-occurrence clustering. TCRdb mirrors the immuneACCESS table, restricted to in-frame sequences. Some clones are absent from its copies; in checked studies, under half trace to an unresolved V gene, and the reason for the others is unknown. That table supplies the V and J calls and clone size; D and trimming were determined from the DNA. The sample records 45,000 to 65,000 clones, about 70% of which are singletons. Clones ranked in the top ten supply 22% of the sample.

From a lookup of the germline V gene, CDR1 and CDR2 are SQVTM and ANQGSEA. Its CDR3 holds 17 amino acids, cysteine through phenylalanine. This entry keeps only the CDR3 DNA: 51 bases, framed from base 1. V has 1 base trimmed and J has 0 bases trimmed; junction bases matching no gene number 3. The cohort comprised around 700 healthy bone marrow donors. At the time of sampling, all cohort members were nominally healthy, though unrecorded immune exposures were likely present. The donor tested CMV seropositive, placing the donor among the 289 seropositive members of the cohort. A peripheral blood sample was provided by each donor, and peripheral blood mononuclear cells were used for TCR beta sequencing. The Qiagen DNeasy Blood Extraction Kit was used to extract genomic DNA from the blood cell samples. With regard to this clone: The antigen it recognizes is unknown. The sample holds no much larger clone one base away, and base qualities are not on file.

This chain joins TRBV29-1 to TRBJ2-6; 10 bases in the junction line up with TRBD1. This sequence was found in a woman aged 45-59 years in good health and CMV-seropositive. Sample: PBMCs. The CDR3 reads as follows: CSVEGTGGRSGANVLTF. The sequence in DNA is TGCAGCGTTGAAGGGACAGGGGGACGCTCTGGGGCCAACGTCCTGACTTTC.